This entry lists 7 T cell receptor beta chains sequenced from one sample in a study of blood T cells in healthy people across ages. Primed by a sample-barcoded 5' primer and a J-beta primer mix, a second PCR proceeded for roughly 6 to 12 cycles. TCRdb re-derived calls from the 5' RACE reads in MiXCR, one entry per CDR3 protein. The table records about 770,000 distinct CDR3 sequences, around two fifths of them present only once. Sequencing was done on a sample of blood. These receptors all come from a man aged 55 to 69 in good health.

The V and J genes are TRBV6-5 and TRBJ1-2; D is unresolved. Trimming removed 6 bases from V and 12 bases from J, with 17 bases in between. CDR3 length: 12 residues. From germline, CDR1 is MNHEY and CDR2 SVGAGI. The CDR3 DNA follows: TGTGCCAGCAGATCGGACTCGGTCGGAGACACCTTC. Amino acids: CASRSDSVGDTF.

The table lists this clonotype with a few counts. The DNA for the CDR3 is TGTGCCACCACCTTGTTTTCTCCAGGACAAGAGACCCAGTACTTC. Protein sequence: CATTLFSPGQETQYF. The chain carries TRBV6-6 and TRBJ2-5; no clear D. Trimming pared 10 bases from V and 2 bases from J, leaving 20 bases between. This CDR3 is built from 15 residues. CDR1 is MNHNY and CDR2 is SVGAGI in the germline V gene (reference sequence).

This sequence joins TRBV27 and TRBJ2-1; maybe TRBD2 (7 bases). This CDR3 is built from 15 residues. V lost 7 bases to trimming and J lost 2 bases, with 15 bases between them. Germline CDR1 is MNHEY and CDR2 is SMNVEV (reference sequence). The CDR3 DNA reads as TGTGCCAGCAACCTACGGGGGGCCACCTACAATGAGCAGTTCTTC. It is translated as CASNLRGATYNEQFF.

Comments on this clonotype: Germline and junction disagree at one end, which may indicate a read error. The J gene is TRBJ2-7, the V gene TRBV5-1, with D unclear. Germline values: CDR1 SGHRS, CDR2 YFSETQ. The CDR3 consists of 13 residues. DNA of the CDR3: TGCGCCAGCAGCTTGGCCGGTGATCGTGGGTGGTTCTTC. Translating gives CASSLAGDRGWFF.

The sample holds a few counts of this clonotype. In DNA, the CDR3 is TGTGCCAGCAGCGCCCCGGCGCGGCTTAACTATGGCTACACCTTC. This sequence encodes CASSAPARLNYGYTF. The chain carries TRBV11-2 and TRBJ1-2; no reliable D call. There are 15 residues in the CDR3. Trimming removed 5 bases from V and 1 base from J, with 14 bases in between. Germline V lookup: CDR1 SGHAT, CDR2 FQNNGV. Together with reference TRBV11-2 and TRBJ1-2, the CDR3 gives the full variable domain: EAGVAQSPRYKIIEKRQSVAFWCNPISGHATLYWYQQILGQGPKLLIQFQNNGVVDDSQLPKDRFSAERLKGVDSTLKIQPAKLEDSAVYLCASSAPARLNYGYTFGSGTRLTVV.

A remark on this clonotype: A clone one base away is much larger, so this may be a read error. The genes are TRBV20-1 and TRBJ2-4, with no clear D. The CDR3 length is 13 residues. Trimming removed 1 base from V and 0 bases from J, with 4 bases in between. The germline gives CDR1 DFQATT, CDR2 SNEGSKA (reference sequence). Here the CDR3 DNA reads TGCAGTGCTAGAGGGGGAGCCAAAAACATTCAGTACTTC. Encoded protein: CSARGGAKNIQYF.

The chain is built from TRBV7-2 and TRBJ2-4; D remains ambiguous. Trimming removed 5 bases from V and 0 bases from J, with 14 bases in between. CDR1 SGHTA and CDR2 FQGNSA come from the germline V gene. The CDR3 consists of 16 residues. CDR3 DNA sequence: TGTGCCAGCAGCGGAAAGACGAATATAGCCAAAAACATTCAGTACTTC. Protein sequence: CASSGKTNIAKNIQYF.